These 23 T cell receptor beta chains were all obtained from the same sample, sequenced in a study of metastatic and nonmetastatic thyroid tumors. TCRdb ran MiXCR on the PCR reads. The sample gives some 14,000 clones, approximately 12% of which show up once; just over 14% is in the top ten. Nobody among the patients had been given any treatment before thyroid surgery. The sample was blood. These receptors were taken from a female donor with papillary thyroid cancer or a benign thyroid nodule (not recorded which). Some clones in this sample may be carry-over from other donors' samples.

This clone was detected many times. V gene TRBV20-1 combines with J gene TRBJ2-7; TRBD2 agrees at 8 bases. The CDR3 is 14 residues long. V shed 6 bases and J 2 bases; nucleotides not matched to a gene: 9. Germline V gene lookup returns CDR1 DFQATT and CDR2 SNEGSKA (reference sequence). CDR3 DNA: TGCAGTGCGAATCCTAGCGGGCCACCCTACGAGCAGTACTTC. Amino acid sequence: CSANPSGPPYEQYF.

V usage is TRBV10-3 and J usage is TRBJ1-6; D unresolved. The CDR3 is made up of 14 amino acids. Trimming shortened V by 10 bases and J by 12 bases, and 22 bases separated the two germline ends. CDR1 and CDR2 (germline): ENHRY, SYGVKD. The CDR3 nucleotides are TGTGCCACCGCCTTGAGTTTAGTTGGCCTACCCCTCCACTTT. This translates into CATALSLVGLPLHF.

This sequence joins TRBV30 and TRBJ2-1; 12 bases agree with TRBD2. CDR1 is GTSNPN, CDR2 SVGIG, per germline (reference sequence). The V and J ends lost 3 bases and 8 bases, in that order; junction bases with no gene match: 5. This CDR3 region has 14 residues. The CDR3 loop reads CAWRTSGSPYEQFF. CDR3 nucleotides: TGTGCCTGGAGGACTAGCGGGAGTCCCTATGAGCAGTTCTTC.

This clone was recorded at least ten times. The V and J genes are TRBV20-1 and TRBJ2-7; 11 bases are a match to TRBD1. This CDR3 has 14 amino acids. After removal of 3 bases from V and 12 bases from J, the junction contained 13 bases not matched to a gene. The germline gives CDR1 DFQATT, CDR2 SNEGSKA (reference sequence). CDR3: CSASNSGTGGFLYF. The CDR3 DNA is TGCAGTGCTAGCAACTCGGGGACAGGGGGTTTTTTGTACTTC.

In this sample, this clone turned up many times. This chain links TRBV20-1 with TRBJ2-5; TRBD2 matches 8 bases. The V gene's germline CDR1 is DFQATT and CDR2 SNEGSKA (reference sequence). The V and J ends lost 0 bases and 1 base, in that order; junction bases with no gene match: 7. This CDR3 has 16 residues. CDR3 protein: CSARDQRGGLQETQYF. The CDR3 nucleotides are TGCAGTGCTAGAGATCAGCGCGGGGGGCTCCAAGAGACCCAGTACTTC.

Sample share makes this clone medium-sized. The chain carries TRBV7-2 and TRBJ1-2; tentatively, D is TRBD1 (5 bases). Germline values: CDR1 SGHTA, CDR2 FQGNSA. The CDR3 runs 16 residues. V was pared by 5 bases and J by 8 bases, with 24 bases between. The CDR3 sequence is CASSPAWVASSGGYTF. CDR3 nucleotide sequence: TGTGCCAGCAGCCCCGCGTGGGTGGCGTCTTCAGGGGGCTACACCTTC.

In its sample, this clone is large (0.1 to 1%). J is TRBJ1-1 and V is TRBV6-1, with 7 bases lining up with TRBD1. The V and J ends lost 6 bases and 4 bases, in that order; junction bases with no gene match: 11. Germline CDR1 and CDR2: MNHNS and SASEGT. The CDR3 loop spans 15 amino acids. The CDR3 is CASRQPTGAVTEAFF. The CDR3 DNA reads as TGTGCCAGCAGGCAACCAACAGGGGCGGTCACTGAAGCTTTCTTT.

This clone appeared many times. The chain employs TRBV3-1 and TRBJ2-6; D not resolved. V was trimmed by 1 base and J by 1 base, leaving 8 bases between them. Germline V lookup: CDR1 LGHDT, CDR2 YNNKEL (reference sequence). CDR3 length equals 16 residues. The CDR3 bases are TGTGCCAGCAGCCAAGCCCGGATTTCTGGGGCCAACGTCCTGACTTTC. It codes for CASSQARISGANVLTF.

Ten or more counts support this clone. This chain joins TRBV20-1 and TRBJ2-3; 12 nucleotides align to TRBD2. V lost 3 bases, J lost 4 bases, and 11 bases stayed unmatched. This CDR3 contains 17 residues. CDR1 is DFQATT and CDR2 is SNEGSKA in the germline V gene (reference sequence). The CDR3 DNA sequence: TGCAGTGCTAGTAGTTTGGAGACTAGCGGGAGTTCAGATACGCAGTATTTT. It yields the protein CSASSLETSGSSDTQYF.

Of note for this clone: At one of its ends the junction is not consistent with the germline gene, which may arise from a read error. The chain employs TRBV4-2 and TRBJ1-2; D is unresolved. The CDR3 contains 15 residues. From germline, CDR1 is LGHNA and CDR2 YNFKEQ. CDR3: CASSQEVEGYYVYTF. The CDR3 nucleotides read TGTGCCAGCAGCCAAGAAGTAGAAGGCTACTATGTCTACACCTTC.

There are many counts of this clone. Since a much larger clone is just one base distant, this may be a read error. The chain combines TRBV12-3 or TRBV12-4 with TRBJ2-7, with unresolved D. There are 14 residues in the CDR3. Trimming took off 1 base at V and 3 bases at J, with 10 bases between the two ends. In nucleotides, the CDR3 is TGTGCCAGCAGTTTAGAATATCCGAGCTACGAGCAGTACTTC. It specifies CASSLEYPSYEQYF.

This clone has ten or more counts. The CDR3 DNA reads TGTGCCAGCAGCGCACAGACAGGGAACACTGAAGCTTTCTTT. This encodes CASSAQTGNTEAFF. This chain uses TRBV7-2 with TRBJ1-1; D possibly corresponds to TRBD1 (6 bases). CDR3 length: 14 residues. The germline V and J ends were trimmed by 5 bases and 1 base, with 11 bases remaining between them. Germline V gene lookup returns CDR1 SGHTA and CDR2 FQGNSA.

Notes on this clone: One end of the junction does not line up with germline, which may come from a read error. The V call is TRBV4-2, the J call TRBJ2-3, with 9 bases fitting TRBD2. This CDR3 is built from 16 residues. Germline values: CDR1 LGHNA, CDR2 YNFKEQ. CDR3 in DNA: TGTGCCAGTAGCCCCAGCCAGCGGGGGGACACAGATACGCAGTATTTT. Protein: CASSPSQRGDTDTQYF.

As to this clone: A much larger clone lies one base from this, so it may be a read error. This rearrangement joins TRBV18 to TRBJ1-1; a possible D gene is TRBD1 (5 bases). The CDR3 consists of 14 residues. Trimming took off 0 bases at V and 4 bases at J, with 9 bases between the two ends. Germline CDR1 KGHSH, CDR2 LQKENI. The DNA for the CDR3 is TGTGCCAGCTCACCACCTCCTAGGGGCACTGAAGCTTTCTTT. This encodes CASSPPPRGTEAFF.

By share of the sample, this clone is medium-sized. CDR3 bases: TGTGCCAGCAGTGGGTCTAGATCAGATACGCAGTATTTT. Amino acids: CASSGSRSDTQYF. The chain recombines TRBV2 with TRBJ2-3; unclear D gene. Per the germline V gene, CDR1 is SNHLY and CDR2 is FYNNEI. The CDR3 loop spans 13 amino acids. V was pared by 4 bases and J by 4 bases, with 9 bases between.

This clone was recorded many times. The V call is TRBV20-1, the J call TRBJ2-7, with 7 bases fitting TRBD2. Germline CDR1 is DFQATT and CDR2 is SNEGSKA (reference sequence). Losses at the gene ends were 3 bases for V and 0 bases for J; bases not matched to a gene: 5. The CDR3 spans 14 residues. The CDR3 DNA follows: TGCAGTGCTAGTGGGGACTACCTCTCCTACGAGCAGTACTTC. This encodes CSASGDYLSYEQYF.

This clone is labeled medium-sized. This chain links TRBV27 with TRBJ2-7; possible D gene TRBD2, 6 bases. V dropped 6 bases and J dropped 3 bases, with 18 bases sitting between them. CDR1 and CDR2 (germline): MNHEY, SMNVEV (reference sequence). The CDR3 contains 15 residues. CDR3 DNA sequence: TGTGCCAGCAGGCGGTATGCGGGGATTCGCTACGAGCAGTACTTC. Translating it yields CASRRYAGIRYEQYF.

This clone came up many times. V is TRBV3-1 and J is TRBJ1-2; 10 nucleotides line up with TRBD1. CDR3 length: 15 amino acids. CDR1 is LGHDT and CDR2 is YNNKEL in the germline V gene (reference sequence). The trim removed 4 bases at V and 2 bases at J, leaving 4 bases unmatched. The CDR3 sequence: CASSLRTGGNYGYTF. CDR3 in DNA: TGTGCCAGCAGCCTCCGGACAGGGGGGAACTATGGCTACACCTTC.

This clone was observed many times. The rearrangement joins TRBV6-2 or TRBV6-3 to TRBJ2-2, with a tentative D call TRBD1 (6 bases). CDR1 and CDR2 from the germline V gene are MNHEY and SVGEGT. The V and J ends lost 3 bases and 1 base respectively, with 12 bases between them. The CDR3 loop spans 16 amino acids. The CDR3 region has the DNA TGTGCCAGCAGTTATTCGGCAGGGGTGAACACCGGGGAGCTGTTTTTT. This encodes CASSYSAGVNTGELFF.

This clone occurred a few times. The chain recombines TRBV6-2 or TRBV6-3 with TRBJ2-5; D could derive from TRBD1 or TRBD2 (5 bases each). Germline lookup yields CDR1 MNHEY and CDR2 SVGEGT. The CDR3 consists of 15 residues. The V gene lost 1 base and the J gene lost 3 bases, with 12 bases spanning the gap. The CDR3 coding sequence is TGTGCCAGCAGTTACTTAGGGACGGAAAAAGAGACCCAGTACTTC. It encodes CASSYLGTEKETQYF.

J is TRBJ2-6 and V is TRBV11-1; 7 positions match TRBD1. With 0 bases clipped from V and 2 bases from J, the junction kept 1 base outside the gene matches. The CDR3 length is 16 residues. The germline V gene encodes CDR1 SGHAT and CDR2 FQDESV (reference sequence). This CDR3 reads CASSLAQGAGANVLTF. In DNA form, the CDR3 reads TGTGCCAGCAGCTTAGCCCAGGGGGCTGGGGCCAACGTCCTGACTTTC. Combining the CDR3 with reference TRBV11-1 and TRBJ2-6 gives the whole variable domain EAEVAQSPRYKITEKSQAVAFWCDPISGHATLYWYRQILGQGPELLVQFQDESVVDDSQLPKDRFSAERLKGVDSTLKIQPAELGDSAMYLCASSLAQGAGANVLTFGAGSRLTVL.

This clone has at least ten counts. V and J are TRBV3-1 and TRBJ2-1; 12 bases are a match to TRBD2. The germline V gene encodes CDR1 LGHDT and CDR2 YNNKEL (reference sequence). The CDR3 runs 18 residues. After removal of 0 bases from V and 8 bases from J, the junction contained 11 bases not matched to a gene. The CDR3 DNA reads as TGTGCCAGCAGCCAAGAAGGACTAGCGGGACACTTTATTTATGAGCAGTTCTTC. Protein sequence: CASSQEGLAGHFIYEQFF.

This clone was seen a few times. This chain joins TRBV12-3 or TRBV12-4 and TRBJ2-7; D gene uncertain. V was trimmed by 7 bases and J by 3 bases, leaving 13 bases between them. The CDR3 is 13 residues long. This chain's CDR3 is CASTHLPFYEQYF. CDR3 nucleotide sequence: TGTGCCAGCACGCATTTACCCTTCTACGAGCAGTACTTC.